This T cell receptor beta chain was retrieved from a study of blood T cell repertoires in COVID-19. Looking at the study overall: In each case, the material was cDNA or gDNA derived from T cells, B-cell-depleted T cells, or PBMCs.

There are 15 residues in the CDR3. Per the germline V gene, CDR1 is MDHEN and CDR2 is SYDVKM. Trimming took off 3 bases at V and 6 bases at J, with 18 bases between the two ends. The authors' processing: Amplification of reference gene primers was used by the study to estimate nucleated cell counts. TCRdb keeps only in-frame clones here, not all; method: immunoSEQ multiplex PCR. The V and J calls and clone size were taken over from that table, and D and trimming were inferred from the DNA. The sample gives about 45,000 clones, approximately 90% of which show up once; around 12% is in the top ten. The origin of this receptor is a human donor in a cohort sampled during active COVID-19. The chain couples TRBV28 to TRBJ2-7; no firm D call. Sequencing was performed on peripheral blood. Written as DNA, the CDR3 is TGTGCCAGCAGTTTGGAGCGCCGACCTTCGAGCGAGCAGTACTTC. This codes for CASSLERRPSSEQYF.